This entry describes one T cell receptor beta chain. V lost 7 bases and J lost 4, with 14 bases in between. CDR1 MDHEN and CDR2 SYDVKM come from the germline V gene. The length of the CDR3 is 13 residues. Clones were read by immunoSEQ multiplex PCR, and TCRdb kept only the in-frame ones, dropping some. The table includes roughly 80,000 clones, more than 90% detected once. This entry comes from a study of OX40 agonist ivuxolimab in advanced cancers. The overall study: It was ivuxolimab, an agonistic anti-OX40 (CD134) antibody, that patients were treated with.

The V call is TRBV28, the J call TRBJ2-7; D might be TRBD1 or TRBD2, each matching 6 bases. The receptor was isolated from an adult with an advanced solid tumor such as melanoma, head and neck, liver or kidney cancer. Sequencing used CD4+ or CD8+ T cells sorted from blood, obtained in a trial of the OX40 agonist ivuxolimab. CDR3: CASKQRGAYEQYF. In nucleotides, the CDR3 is TGTGCCAGCAAACAAAGGGGGGCTTACGAGCAGTACTTC.